Here is one T cell receptor beta chain with its context. Its antigen is unknown. No much larger clone exists at a distance of one base, and base qualities are not known. The patients who supplied the archived tumor blocks had received no neoadjuvant therapy before resection. In the preserved-tissue arm, the study used some 30 surgical resection samples taken from about 26 pancreatic ductal adenocarcinoma patients who had not previously been treated. DNA for the resection arm was extracted from ten 5-micron curls of FFPE tumor cut next to the multiplex immunohistochemistry slide. Measured from the cysteine to the phenylalanine, the CDR3 is 14 residues long. Only the CDR3 part of the read is kept: 42 bases, read in frame from the first base. Trimming removed 0 bases from V and 2 bases from J; the gene matches leave 0 bases unexplained. CDR1 ENHRY and CDR2 SYGVKD were looked up in the germline V gene.

Extracted DNA was used for immunosequencing of TCRbeta CDR3 regions with the immunoSEQ Assay at Adaptive Biotechnologies. Per the authors' processing: To quantify the absolute abundance of each unique TCRbeta CDR3, sequences were collapsed and filtered. Clonality, calculated using only productive in-frame rearrangements, was defined as 1 minus Pielou's evenness. For regional overlap, the top 100 nucleotide rearrangements were followed across paired samples, and the Morisita index was used to compare paired samples against unrelated samples. The immunoSEQ Rearrangement Details tool was used to assess convergence of nucleotide rearrangements onto identical amino acid sequences. What TCRdb holds here is the immuneACCESS table cut down to in-frame rearrangements. Part of the clones is not present; checked against another copy, under half of the missing clones reflect an unresolved V gene, and the others are unexplained. The V and J calls and clone size are taken from that table; D and trimming were inferred from the DNA. In all, the sample holds some 2,400 clones, and around 44% of those were seen once. The ten biggest clones cover 15% of the sample.

This sample is drawn from a study of CXCR4 blockade with PD-1 therapy in pancreatic cancer (dated 2019 in TCRdb). The study in broad terms: The study combined multiplex immunohistochemistry and TCRbeta immunosequencing of resected pancreatic ductal adenocarcinoma with ex vivo slice culture testing PD-1 and CXCR4 blockade. To look at intratumoral heterogeneity, the researchers TCR-sequenced two geographically distinct regions from each of several tumors. Results and caveats for the whole study, not just this receptor: A strong correlation was found between the frequency of an amino acid clone and the number of distinct nucleotide rearrangements encoding that clone, which suggests convergent selection driven by common tumor antigens. Because only TCRbeta chains were sequenced, true antigen-specificity overlap of convergent dominant clones was left unconfirmed pending paired alpha-beta single-cell sequencing. Clonal expansion was observed in tumors, with a mean productive clonality of about 0.14 compared with roughly 0.048 in healthy blood, but no correlation between clonality and survival was found.

The clonotype was recovered from a human donor with pancreatic ductal adenocarcinoma. The sequenced sample was tumor tissue. The rearranged segments are TRBV10-3 and TRBJ2-7, with 8 central nucleotides matching TRBD1. The nucleotides are TGTGCCATCAGTGAGTCGGACAGGGCCTACGAGCAGTACTTC. It codes for CAISESDRAYEQYF.